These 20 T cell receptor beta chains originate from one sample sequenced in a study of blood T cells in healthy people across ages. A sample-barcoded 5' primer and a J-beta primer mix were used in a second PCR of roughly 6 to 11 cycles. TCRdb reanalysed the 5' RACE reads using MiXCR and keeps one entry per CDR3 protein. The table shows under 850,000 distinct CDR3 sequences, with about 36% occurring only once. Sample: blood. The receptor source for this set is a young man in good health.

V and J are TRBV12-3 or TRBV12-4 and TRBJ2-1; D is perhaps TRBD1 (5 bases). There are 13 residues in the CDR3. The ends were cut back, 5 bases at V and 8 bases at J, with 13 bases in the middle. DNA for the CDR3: TGTGCCAGCAGTAGGGGATGGATTGATGAGCAGTTCTTC. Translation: CASSRGWIDEQFF.

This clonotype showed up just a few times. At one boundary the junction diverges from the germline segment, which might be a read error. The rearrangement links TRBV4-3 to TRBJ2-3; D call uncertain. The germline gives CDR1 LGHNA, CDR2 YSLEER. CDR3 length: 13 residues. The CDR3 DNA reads TGCGCCAGCAGCCTTGGACGGGCAGATGCGCAGTATTTT. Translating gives CASSLGRADAQYF.

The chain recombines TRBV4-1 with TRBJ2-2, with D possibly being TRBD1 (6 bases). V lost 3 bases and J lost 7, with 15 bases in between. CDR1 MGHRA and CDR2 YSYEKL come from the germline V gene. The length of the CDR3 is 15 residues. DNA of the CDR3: TGCGCCAGCAGCCACGTACAGGGTTTTGGCGGGGAGCTGTTTTTT. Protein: CASSHVQGFGGELFF.

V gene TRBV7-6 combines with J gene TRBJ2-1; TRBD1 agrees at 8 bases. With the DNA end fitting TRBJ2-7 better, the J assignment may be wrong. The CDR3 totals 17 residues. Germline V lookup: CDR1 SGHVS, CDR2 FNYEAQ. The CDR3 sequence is CASSSSDRVYLYNEQYF. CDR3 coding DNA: TGTGCCAGCAGCTCATCGGACAGGGTTTATCTCTACAATGAGCAGTACTTC.

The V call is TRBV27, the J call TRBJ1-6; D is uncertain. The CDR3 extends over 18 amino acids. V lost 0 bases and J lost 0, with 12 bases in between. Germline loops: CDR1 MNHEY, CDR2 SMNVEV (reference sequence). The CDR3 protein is CASSLSRGGNSYNSPLHF. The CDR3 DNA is TGTGCCAGCAGTTTATCGAGAGGTGGCAACTCCTATAATTCACCCCTCCACTTT.

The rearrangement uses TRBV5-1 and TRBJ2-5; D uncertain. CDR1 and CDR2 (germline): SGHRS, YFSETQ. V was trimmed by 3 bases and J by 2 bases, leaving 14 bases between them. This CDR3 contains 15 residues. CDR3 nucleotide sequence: TGCGCCAGCAGCTGGTCCGGACGGAATCAAGAGACCCAGTACTTC. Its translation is CASSWSGRNQETQYF. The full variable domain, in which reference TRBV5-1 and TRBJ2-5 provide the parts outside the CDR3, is KAGVTQTPRYLIKTRGQQVTLSCSPISGHRSVSWYQQTPGQGLQFLFEYFSETQRNKGNFPGRFSGRQFSNSRSEMNVSTLELGDSALYLCASSWSGRNQETQYFGPGTRLLVL.

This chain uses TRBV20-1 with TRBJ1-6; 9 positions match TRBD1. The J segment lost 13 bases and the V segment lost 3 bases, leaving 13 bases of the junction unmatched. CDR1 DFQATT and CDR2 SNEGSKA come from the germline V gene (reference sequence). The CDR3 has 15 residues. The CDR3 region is CSARGQGLSLTPLHF. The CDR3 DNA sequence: TGCAGTGCTAGGGGACAGGGACTTAGTCTTACTCCCCTCCACTTT.

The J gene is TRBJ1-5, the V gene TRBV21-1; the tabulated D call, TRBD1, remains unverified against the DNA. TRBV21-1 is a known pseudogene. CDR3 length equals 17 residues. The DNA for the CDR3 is TGTGCCAGCAGCAAGCTATCAGTTGTCCTTAGCAATCAGCCCCAGCATTTT. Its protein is CASSKLSVVLSNQPQHF.

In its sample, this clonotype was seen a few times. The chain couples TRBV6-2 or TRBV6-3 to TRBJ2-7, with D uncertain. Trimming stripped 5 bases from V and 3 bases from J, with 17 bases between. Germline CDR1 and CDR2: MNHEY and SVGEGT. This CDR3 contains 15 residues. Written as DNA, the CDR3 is TGTGCCAGCAGTCCACCAGGAGAAGTAAGCTACGAGCAGTACTTC. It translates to CASSPPGEVSYEQYF.

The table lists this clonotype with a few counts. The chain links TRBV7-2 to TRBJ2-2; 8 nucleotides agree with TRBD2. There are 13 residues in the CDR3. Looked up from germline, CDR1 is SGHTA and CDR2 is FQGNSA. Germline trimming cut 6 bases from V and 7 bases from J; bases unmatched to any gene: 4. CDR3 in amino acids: CASRRGDDGELFF. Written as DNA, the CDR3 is TGTGCCAGCAGGCGGGGGGATGACGGGGAGCTGTTTTTT. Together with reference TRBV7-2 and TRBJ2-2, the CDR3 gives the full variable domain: GAGVSQSPSNKVTEKGKDVELRCDPISGHTALYWYRQSLGQGLEFLIYFQGNSAPDKSGLPSDRFSAERTGGSVSTLTIQRTQQEDSAVYLCASRRGDDGELFFGEGSRLTVL.

Here the CDR3 DNA reads TGTGCCAGCAGCTTAGGTATTGGATACGAGCAGTACTTC. It translates to CASSLGIGYEQYF. The chain couples TRBV7-9 to TRBJ2-7; D ambiguous. Germline values: CDR1 SEHNR, CDR2 FQNEAQ (reference sequence). Trimming removed 1 base from V and 4 bases from J, with 8 bases in between. This CDR3 comprises 13 residues.

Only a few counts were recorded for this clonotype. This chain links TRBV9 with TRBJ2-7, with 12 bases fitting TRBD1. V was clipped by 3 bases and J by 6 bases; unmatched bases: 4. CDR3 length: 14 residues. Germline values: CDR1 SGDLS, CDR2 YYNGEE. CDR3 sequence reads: CASSAGTGGCEQYF. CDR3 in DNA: TGTGCCAGCAGCGCCGGGACAGGGGGCTGCGAGCAGTACTTC.

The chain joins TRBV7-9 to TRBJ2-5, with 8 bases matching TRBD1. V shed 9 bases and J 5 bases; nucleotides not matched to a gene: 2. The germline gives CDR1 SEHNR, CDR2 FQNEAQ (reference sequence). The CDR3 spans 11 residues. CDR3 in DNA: TGTGCCAGTGACAGGGGCGAGACCCAGTACTTC. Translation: CASDRGETQYF.

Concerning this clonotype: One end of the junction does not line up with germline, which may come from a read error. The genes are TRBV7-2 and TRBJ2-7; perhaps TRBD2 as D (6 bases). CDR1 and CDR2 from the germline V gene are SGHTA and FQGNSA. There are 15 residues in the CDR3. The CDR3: CAGSLAAPQHYEQYF. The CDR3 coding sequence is TGTGCCGGCAGCTTAGCGGCTCCCCAACACTACGAGCAGTACTTC.

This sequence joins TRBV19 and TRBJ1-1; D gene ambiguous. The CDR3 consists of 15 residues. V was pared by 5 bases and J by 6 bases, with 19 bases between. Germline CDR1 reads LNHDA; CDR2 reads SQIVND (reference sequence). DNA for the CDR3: TGTGCCAGTAGTCCTCCCGGATGGCGCAGGTCTGAAGCTTTCTTT. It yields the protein CASSPPGWRRSEAFF.

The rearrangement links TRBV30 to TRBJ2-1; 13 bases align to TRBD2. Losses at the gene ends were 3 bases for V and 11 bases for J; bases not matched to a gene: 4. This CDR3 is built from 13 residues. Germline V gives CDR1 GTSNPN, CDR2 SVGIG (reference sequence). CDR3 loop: CAWRRLAGGQQFF. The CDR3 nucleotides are TGTGCCTGGAGGAGACTAGCGGGGGGACAGCAGTTCTTC.

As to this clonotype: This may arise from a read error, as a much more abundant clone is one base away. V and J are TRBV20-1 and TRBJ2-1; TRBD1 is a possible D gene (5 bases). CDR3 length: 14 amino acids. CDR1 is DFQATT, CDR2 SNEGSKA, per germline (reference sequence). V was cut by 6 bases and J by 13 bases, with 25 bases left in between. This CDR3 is CSALSPQGLETQFF. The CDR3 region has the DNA TGCAGTGCCCTCTCCCCGCAGGGCCTCGAGACCCAGTTCTTC.

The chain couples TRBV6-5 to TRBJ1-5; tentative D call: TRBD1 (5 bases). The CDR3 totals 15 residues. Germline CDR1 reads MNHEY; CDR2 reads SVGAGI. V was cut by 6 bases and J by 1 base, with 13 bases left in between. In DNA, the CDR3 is TGTGCCAGCAGCCGGACAATGAGGAGCAATCAGCCCCAGCATTTT. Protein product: CASSRTMRSNQPQHF.

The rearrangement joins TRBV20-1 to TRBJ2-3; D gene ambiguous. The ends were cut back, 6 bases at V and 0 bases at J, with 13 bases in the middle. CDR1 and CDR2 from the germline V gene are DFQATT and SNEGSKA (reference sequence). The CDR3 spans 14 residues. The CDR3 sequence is CSAPTGGSTDTQYF. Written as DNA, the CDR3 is TGCAGTGCCCCGACTGGCGGTAGCACAGATACGCAGTATTTT.

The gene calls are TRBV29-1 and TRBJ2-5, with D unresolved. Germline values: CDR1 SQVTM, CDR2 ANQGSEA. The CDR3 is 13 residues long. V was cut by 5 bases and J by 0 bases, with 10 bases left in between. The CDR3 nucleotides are TGCAGCGTTACAGCAGTGTACCAAGAGACCCAGTACTTC. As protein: CSVTAVYQETQYF.